This is a list of T cell receptor beta chains from one sample in a study of blood T cell repertoires in COVID-19. Generated by immunoSEQ multiplex PCR, the TCRdb table keeps only in-frame clones and is missing some. The table records about 170,000 clones, 70% to 85% of them present only once. Sequenced sample: PBMCs or T cells enriched from blood (not recorded which). These receptors were obtained from a woman between 65 and 79 years old in a cohort exposed to, infected with or recovered from COVID-19 (not recorded which). Both conserved end residues are part of each CDR3. The D gene is left open where the match is weak. Not every row has a clone size; where given, it reads once, few, many or a size class.

v_call	d_call	j_call	clone_size	cdr3_nt	cdr3_aa
TRBV7-2	TRBD1	TRBJ2-1	NA	TGTGCCAGCAGGACGACAGGGGGGATCTACAATGAGCAGTTCTTC	CASRTTGGIYNEQFF
TRBV7-8	NA	TRBJ2-2	NA	TGTGCCAGCAGCCGGCGGGGAACCGGGGAGCTGTTTTTT	CASSRRGTGELFF
TRBV24-1	TRBD2	TRBJ2-1	once	TGTGCCACCAGTGGGGAGCGGGGCGGCTCCTACAATGAGCAGTTCTTC	CATSGERGGSYNEQFF
TRBV9	TRBD1	TRBJ1-2	NA	TGTGCCAGCAGCGTGGCTGGATTGGGGACAGGGGACGGCTACACCTTC	CASSVAGLGTGDGYTF
TRBV29-1	TRBD1	TRBJ1-2	NA	TGCAGCGTTGAAAGGGACAGGGGAAACTATGGCTACACCTTC	CSVERDRGNYGYTF
TRBV6-5	TRBD2	TRBJ2-7	once	TGCGGCTTGAGACTAGCGGGATCACTTTACGAGCAGTACTTC	CGLRLAGSLYEQYF
TRBV6-2/TRBV6-3	NA	TRBJ2-7	NA	TGTGCCAGCAGCTCCAGGGGTGGCGAGCAGTACTTC	CASSSRGGEQYF
TRBV5-1	TRBD2	TRBJ2-3	NA	TGCGCCACCTCGCGTGAAGGACTAGCGTTCACAGATACGCAGTATTTT	CATSREGLAFTDTQYF
TRBV7-2	NA	TRBJ1-5	NA	TGTGCCAGCAGCCCCCAAGGGGGTCAGCCCCAGCATTTT	CASSPQGGQPQHF
TRBV10-2	TRBD1	TRBJ2-3	many	TGCGCCAGCAGTGACCCGACAGGGGACAGCACAGATACGCAGTATTTT	CASSDPTGDSTDTQYF
TRBV6-2/TRBV6-3	NA	TRBJ1-1	NA	TGTGCCAGCAGTTACTCAACCAGGGCGAACACTGAAGCTTTCTTT	CASSYSTRANTEAFF
TRBV4-2	NA	TRBJ1-6	NA	TGTGCCAGCAGCCAAGAACTCCGAAATTCACCCCTCCACTTT	CASSQELRNSPLHF
TRBV5-1	NA	TRBJ2-5	NA	TGCGCCAGCAGCTTGCAGGGGACCGAAGAGACCCAGTACTTC	CASSLQGTEETQYF
TRBV11-2	TRBD2	TRBJ2-1	NA	TGTGCCAGCAGCTTATTGGTTTCTAGCGGGATAAATGAGCAGTTCTTC	CASSLLVSSGINEQFF
TRBV6-5	NA	TRBJ1-5	NA	TGTGCCAGCAGTTCGAGCGGAGGACGGCCCCAGCATTTT	CASSSSGGRPQHF
TRBV6-5	TRBD1	TRBJ1-2	NA	TGTGCCAGCAGTTACTCCCAGAGGGGGCTCTATGGCTACACCTTC	CASSYSQRGLYGYTF
TRBV30	NA	TRBJ1-1	NA	TGTGCCTGGAGTAACTTCAACACTGAAGCTTTCTTT	CAWSNFNTEAFF
TRBV2	TRBD1	TRBJ2-5	NA	TGTGCCAGCAGCCTGGACAGGTTCCTACAAGAGACCCAGTACTTC	CASSLDRFLQETQYF
TRBV28	NA	TRBJ1-4	few	TGTGCCAGCAGCCGCACAGGGATTAATAATGAAAAACTGTTTTTT	CASSRTGINNEKLFF
TRBV10-1	TRBD1	TRBJ2-2	NA	TGCGCCAGCAGTGCGGGACAGGGGCCGGGCTTGCTGTTTTTT	CASSAGQGPGLLFF
TRBV5-1	NA	TRBJ1-1	NA	TGCGCCAGCAGCTTACACAGGGTGAACACTGAAGCTTTCTTT	CASSLHRVNTEAFF
TRBV28	TRBD1	TRBJ1-2	NA	TGTGCCAGCAGTAGGGACAGGGAAAGGGATGGCTACACCTTC	CASSRDRERDGYTF
TRBV5-1	TRBD1	TRBJ1-2	NA	TGCGCCAGCAGCATTGACTCAGGGGGCTATGGCTACACCTTC	CASSIDSGGYGYTF
TRBV11-3	NA	TRBJ2-1	NA	TGTGCCAGCAGCTTAGGGGTAGCGGCGGGTAATGAGCAGTTCTTC	CASSLGVAAGNEQFF
TRBV6-5	NA	TRBJ2-7	NA	TGTGCCAGCAGTTACTCAAAAACAGGGAGGGCCTACGAGCAGTACTTC	CASSYSKTGRAYEQYF
TRBV11-3	NA	TRBJ1-5	NA	TGTGCCAGCAGACCAATAGTCCCCAATTTCAGCAATCAGCCCCAGCATTTT	CASRPIVPNFSNQPQHF
TRBV5-4	TRBD2	TRBJ2-1	NA	TGTGCCAGCAGCTCCGGGACTAGCGGGAGGGCCGAGCATGAGCAGTTCTTC	CASSSGTSGRAEHEQFF